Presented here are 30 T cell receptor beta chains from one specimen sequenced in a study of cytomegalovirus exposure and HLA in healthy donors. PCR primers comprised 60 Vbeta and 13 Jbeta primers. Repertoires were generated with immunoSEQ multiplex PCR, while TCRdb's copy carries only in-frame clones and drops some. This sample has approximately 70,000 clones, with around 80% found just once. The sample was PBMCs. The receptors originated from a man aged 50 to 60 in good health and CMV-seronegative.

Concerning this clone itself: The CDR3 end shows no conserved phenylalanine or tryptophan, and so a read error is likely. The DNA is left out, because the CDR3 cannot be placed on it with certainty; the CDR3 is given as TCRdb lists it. The CDR3: CASSQPCR. This sequence joins TRBV4-1 and TRBJ1-1. The CDR3 sequence runs 8 residues, both termini included. Germline CDR1 is MGHRA and CDR2 is YSYEKL.

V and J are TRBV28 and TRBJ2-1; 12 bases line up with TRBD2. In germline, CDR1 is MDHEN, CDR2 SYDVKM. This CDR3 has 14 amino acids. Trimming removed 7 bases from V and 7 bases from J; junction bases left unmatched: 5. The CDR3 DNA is TGTGCCAGCAAAGGGACTAGCGGGCAGAATGAGCAGTTCTTC. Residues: CASKGTSGQNEQFF.

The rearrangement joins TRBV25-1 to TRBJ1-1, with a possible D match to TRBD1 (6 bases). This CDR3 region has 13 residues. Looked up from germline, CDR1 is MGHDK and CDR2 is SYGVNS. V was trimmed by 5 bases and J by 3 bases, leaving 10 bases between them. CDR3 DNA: TGTGCCAGCAGTAAAACAGGGTACACTGAAGCTTTCTTT. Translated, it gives CASSKTGYTEAFF.

DNA of the CDR3: TGTGCCAGCAGCTTAGAATGGGGGCTAGCGGGGGGGCCCGTAGATACGCAGTATTTT. This gives the protein CASSLEWGLAGGPVDTQYF. The V call is TRBV11-2, the J call TRBJ2-3; TRBD2 agrees at 12 bases. The germline gives CDR1 SGHAT, CDR2 FQNNGV. V shed 0 bases, J shed 5 bases, and the junction held 12 bases outside the gene matches. This CDR3 is built from 19 residues.

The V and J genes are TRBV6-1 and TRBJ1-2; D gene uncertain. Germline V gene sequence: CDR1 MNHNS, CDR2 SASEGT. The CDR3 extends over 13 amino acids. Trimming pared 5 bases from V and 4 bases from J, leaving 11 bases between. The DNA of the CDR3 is TGTGCCAGCAGTCTTTCACGGGGCTATGGCTACACCTTC. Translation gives CASSLSRGYGYTF.

The CDR3 region is CANRGQANQPQHF. The DNA of the CDR3 is TGTGCCAACCGGGGACAGGCGAATCAGCCCCAGCATTTT. The V gene is TRBV10-3, the J gene TRBJ1-5, with 8 bases fitting TRBD1. Germline lookup yields CDR1 ENHRY and CDR2 SYGVKD. The CDR3 spans 13 residues. V lost 10 bases and J lost 4; bases outside the gene matches: 6.

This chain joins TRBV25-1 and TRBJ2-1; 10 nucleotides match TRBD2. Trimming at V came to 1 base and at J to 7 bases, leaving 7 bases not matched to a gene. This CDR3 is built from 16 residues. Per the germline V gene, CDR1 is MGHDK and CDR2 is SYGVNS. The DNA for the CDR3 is TGTGCCAGCAGTGAATTCAGCGGGGGGGCCCCAAATGAGCAGTTCTTC. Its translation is CASSEFSGGAPNEQFF.

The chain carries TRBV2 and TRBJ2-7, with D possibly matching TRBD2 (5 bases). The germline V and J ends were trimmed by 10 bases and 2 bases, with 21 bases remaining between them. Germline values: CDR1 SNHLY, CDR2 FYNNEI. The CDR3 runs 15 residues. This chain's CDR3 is CATRGVGVWAYEQYF. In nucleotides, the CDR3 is TGTGCCACCAGAGGAGTCGGGGTGTGGGCCTACGAGCAGTACTTC. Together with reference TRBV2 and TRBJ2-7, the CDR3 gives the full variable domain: EPEVTQTPSHQVTQMGQEVILRCVPISNHLYFYWYRQILGQKVEFLVSFYNNEISEKSEIFDDQFSVERPDGSNFTLKIRSTKLEDSAMYFCATRGVGVWAYEQYFGPGTRLTVT.

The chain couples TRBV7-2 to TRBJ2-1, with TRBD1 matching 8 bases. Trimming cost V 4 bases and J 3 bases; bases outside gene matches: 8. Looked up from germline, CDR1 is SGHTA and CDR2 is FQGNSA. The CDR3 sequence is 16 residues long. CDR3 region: CASSSNGGQVYNEQFF. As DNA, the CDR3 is TGTGCCAGCAGCTCAAATGGGGGACAGGTCTACAATGAGCAGTTCTTC.

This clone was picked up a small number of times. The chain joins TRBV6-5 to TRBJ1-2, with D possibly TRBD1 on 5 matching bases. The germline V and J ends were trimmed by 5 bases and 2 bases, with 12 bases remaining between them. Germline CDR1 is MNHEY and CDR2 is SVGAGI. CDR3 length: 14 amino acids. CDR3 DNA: TGTGCCAGCAGTACCTCGACAGCGAACTATGGCTACACCTTC. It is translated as CASSTSTANYGYTF.

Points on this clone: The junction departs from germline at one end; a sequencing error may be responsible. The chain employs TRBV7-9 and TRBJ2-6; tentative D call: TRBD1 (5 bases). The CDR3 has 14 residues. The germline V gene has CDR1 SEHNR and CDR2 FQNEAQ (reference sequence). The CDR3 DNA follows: TGTGCCACCTCTCCCAGCTCTGGGGCCAACGTCTTGACTTTC. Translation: CATSPSSGANVLTF.

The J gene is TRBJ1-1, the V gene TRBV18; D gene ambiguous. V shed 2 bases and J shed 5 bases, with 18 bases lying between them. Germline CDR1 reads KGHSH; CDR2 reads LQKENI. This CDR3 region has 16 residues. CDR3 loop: CASSPSSGVGGTEAFF. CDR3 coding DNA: TGTGCCAGCTCACCAAGTAGCGGGGTAGGTGGGACTGAAGCTTTCTTT.

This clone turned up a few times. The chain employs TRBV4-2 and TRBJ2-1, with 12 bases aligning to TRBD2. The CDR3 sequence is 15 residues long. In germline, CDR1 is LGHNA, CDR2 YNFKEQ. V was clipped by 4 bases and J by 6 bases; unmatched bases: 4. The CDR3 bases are TGTGCCAGCAGCCCATCTAGCGGGGGGGGCAATGAGCAGTTCTTC. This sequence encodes CASSPSSGGGNEQFF.

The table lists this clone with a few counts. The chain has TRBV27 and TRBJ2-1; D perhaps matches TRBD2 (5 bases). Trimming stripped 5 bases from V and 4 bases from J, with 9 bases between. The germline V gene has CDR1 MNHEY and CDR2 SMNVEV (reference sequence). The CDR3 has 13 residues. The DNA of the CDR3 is TGTGCCAGCAGTGTCGGAGGATACAATGAGCAGTTCTTC. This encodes CASSVGGYNEQFF.

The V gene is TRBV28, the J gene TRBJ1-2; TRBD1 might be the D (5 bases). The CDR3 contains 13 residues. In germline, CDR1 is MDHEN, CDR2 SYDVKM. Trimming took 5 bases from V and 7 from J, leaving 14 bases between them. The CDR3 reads CASSLRQGGGYTF. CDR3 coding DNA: TGTGCCAGCAGTCTTCGGCAGGGTGGTGGCTACACCTTC.

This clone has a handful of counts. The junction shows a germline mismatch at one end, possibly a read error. The CDR3 region is CASSLRNRGMNTEAFF. As DNA, the CDR3 is TGTGCCAGTAGTTTACGAAACAGGGGTATGAACACTGAAGCTTTCTTT. The chain joins TRBV27 to TRBJ1-1, with TRBD1 matching over 7 bases. The CDR3 runs to 16 residues. CDR1 and CDR2 from the germline V gene are MNHEY and SMNVEV (reference sequence).

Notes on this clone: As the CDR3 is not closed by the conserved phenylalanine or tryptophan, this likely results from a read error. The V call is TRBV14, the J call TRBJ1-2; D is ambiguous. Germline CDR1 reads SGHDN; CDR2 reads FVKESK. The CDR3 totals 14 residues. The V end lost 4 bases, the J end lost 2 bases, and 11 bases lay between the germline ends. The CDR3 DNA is TGTGCCAGCAGCCCGCGGTGGCAGAACTATGGCTACACCGTC. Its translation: CASSPRWQNYGYTV.

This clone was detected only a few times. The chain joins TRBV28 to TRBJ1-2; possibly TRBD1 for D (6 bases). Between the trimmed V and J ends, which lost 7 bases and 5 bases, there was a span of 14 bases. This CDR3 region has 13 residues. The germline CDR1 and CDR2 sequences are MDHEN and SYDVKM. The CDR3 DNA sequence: TGTGCCAGCAATGAGGACAGACAGTATGGCTACACCTTC. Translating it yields CASNEDRQYGYTF.

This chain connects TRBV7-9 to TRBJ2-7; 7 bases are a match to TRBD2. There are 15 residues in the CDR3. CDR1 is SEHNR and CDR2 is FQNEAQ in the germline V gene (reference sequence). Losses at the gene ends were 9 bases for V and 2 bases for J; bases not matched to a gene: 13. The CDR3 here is CASERLARPPYEQYF. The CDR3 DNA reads TGTGCCAGTGAGAGACTAGCTCGTCCCCCCTACGAGCAGTACTTC.

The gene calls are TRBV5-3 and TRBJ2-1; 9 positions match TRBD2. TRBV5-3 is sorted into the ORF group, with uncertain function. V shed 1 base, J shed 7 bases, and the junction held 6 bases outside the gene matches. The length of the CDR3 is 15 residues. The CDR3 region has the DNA TGTGCCAGAAGCTTGATAGCGGGAGTGCCAAATGAGCAGTTCTTC. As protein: CARSLIAGVPNEQFF.

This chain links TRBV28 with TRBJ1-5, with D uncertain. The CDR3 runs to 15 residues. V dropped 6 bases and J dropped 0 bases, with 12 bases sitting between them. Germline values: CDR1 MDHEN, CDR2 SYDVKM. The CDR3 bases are TGTGCCAGCAGCCTAGGAGGTCATAGCAATCAGCCCCAGCATTTT. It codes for CASSLGGHSNQPQHF.

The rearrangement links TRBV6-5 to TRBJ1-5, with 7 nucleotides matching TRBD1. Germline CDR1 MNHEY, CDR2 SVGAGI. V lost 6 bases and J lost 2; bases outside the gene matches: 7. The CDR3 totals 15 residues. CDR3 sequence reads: CASSRDRAGNQPQHF. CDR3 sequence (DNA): TGTGCCAGCAGCCGCGACAGGGCTGGCAATCAGCCCCAGCATTTT.

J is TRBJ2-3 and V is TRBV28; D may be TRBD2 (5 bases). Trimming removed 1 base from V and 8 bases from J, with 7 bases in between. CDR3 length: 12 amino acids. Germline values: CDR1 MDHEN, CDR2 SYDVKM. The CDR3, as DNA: TGTGCCAGCAGTTTATTTCGGGGTACGCAGTATTTT. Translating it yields CASSLFRGTQYF.

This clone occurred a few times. As DNA, the CDR3 is TGTGCCAGCAGTTTATTTTCAGGGAACCACTATGGCTACACCTTC. It encodes CASSLFSGNHYGYTF. This chain uses TRBV27 with TRBJ1-2, with a weak D call TRBD1 (5 bases). V was cut by 1 base and J by 3 bases, with 12 bases left in between. CDR3 length: 15 amino acids. The germline gives CDR1 MNHEY, CDR2 SMNVEV (reference sequence).

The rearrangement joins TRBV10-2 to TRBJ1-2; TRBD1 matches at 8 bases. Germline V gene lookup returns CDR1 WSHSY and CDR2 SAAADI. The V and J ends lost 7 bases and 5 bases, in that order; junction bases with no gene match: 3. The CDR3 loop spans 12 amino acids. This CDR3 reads CASTDRGYGYTF. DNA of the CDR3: TGCGCCAGCACAGACAGGGGATATGGCTACACCTTC.

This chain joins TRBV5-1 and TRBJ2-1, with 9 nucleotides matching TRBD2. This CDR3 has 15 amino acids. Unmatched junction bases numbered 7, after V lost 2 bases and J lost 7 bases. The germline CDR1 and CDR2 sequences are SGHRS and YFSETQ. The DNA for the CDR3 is TGCGCCAGCAGCTTCCTAGCGGGGACTGAAAATGAGCAGTTCTTC. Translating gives CASSFLAGTENEQFF.

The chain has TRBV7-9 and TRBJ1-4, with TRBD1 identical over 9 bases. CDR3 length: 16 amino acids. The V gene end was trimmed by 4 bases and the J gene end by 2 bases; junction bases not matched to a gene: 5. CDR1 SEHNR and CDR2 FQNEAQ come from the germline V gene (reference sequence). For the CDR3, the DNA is TGTGCCAGCAGCTCCGGACAGGGGACGACTAATGAAAAACTGTTTTTT. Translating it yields CASSSGQGTTNEKLFF.

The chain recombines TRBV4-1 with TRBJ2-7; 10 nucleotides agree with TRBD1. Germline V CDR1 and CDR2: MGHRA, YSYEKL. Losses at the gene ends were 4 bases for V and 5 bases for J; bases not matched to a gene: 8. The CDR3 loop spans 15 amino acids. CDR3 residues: CASSRQGTGAHEQYF. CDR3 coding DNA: TGCGCCAGCAGCCGACAAGGGACAGGGGCGCACGAGCAGTACTTC.

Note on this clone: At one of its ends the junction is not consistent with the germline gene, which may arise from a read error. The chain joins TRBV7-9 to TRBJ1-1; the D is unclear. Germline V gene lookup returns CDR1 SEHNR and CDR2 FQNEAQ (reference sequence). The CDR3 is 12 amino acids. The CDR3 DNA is TGTTCCAGCAGCCCTGCCGGCACTGAAGCTTTCTTT. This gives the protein CSSSPAGTEAFF.

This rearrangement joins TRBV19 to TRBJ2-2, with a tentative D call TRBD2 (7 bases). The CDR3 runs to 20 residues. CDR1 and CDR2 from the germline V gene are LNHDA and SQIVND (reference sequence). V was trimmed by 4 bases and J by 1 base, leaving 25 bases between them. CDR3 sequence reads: CASSRVIRGGLHRNTGELFF. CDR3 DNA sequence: TGTGCCAGTAGTAGGGTGATTCGCGGGGGCCTTCACCGGAACACCGGGGAGCTGTTTTTT.